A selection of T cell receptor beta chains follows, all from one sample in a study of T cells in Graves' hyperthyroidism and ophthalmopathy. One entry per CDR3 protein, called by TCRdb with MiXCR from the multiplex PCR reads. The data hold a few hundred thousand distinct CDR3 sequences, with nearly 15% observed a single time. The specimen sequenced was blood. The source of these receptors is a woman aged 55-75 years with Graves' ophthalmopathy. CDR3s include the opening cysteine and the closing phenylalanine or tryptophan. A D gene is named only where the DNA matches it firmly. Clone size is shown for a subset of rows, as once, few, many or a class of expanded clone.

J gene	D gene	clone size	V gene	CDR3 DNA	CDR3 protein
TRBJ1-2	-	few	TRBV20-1	TGCAGTGCTAGTGGGCACTTCTATGGCTACACCTTC	CSASGHFYGYTF
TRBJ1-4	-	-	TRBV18	TGTGCCAGCTCACCTCCAGGGACGAATGAAAAACTGTTTTTT	CASSPPGTNEKLFF
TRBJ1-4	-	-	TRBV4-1	TGCGCCAGCAGCCAAGCACAGGGAGGGCTAAGTGAAAAACTGTTTTTT	CASSQAQGGLSEKLFF
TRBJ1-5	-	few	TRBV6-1	TGTGCCAGCAGTGAGGCACAGGGAGTGGGGCCCCAGCATTTT	CASSEAQGVGPQHF
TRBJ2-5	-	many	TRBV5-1	TGCGCCAGCAGCTCTGGAGGCCGGGGTCAGACCCAGTACTTC	CASSSGGRGQTQYF
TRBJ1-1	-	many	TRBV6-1	TGTGCCAGCCGAGTGGAGAGGAAAACAGGTGAAGCTTTCTTT	CASRVERKTGEAFF
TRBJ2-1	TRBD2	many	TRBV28	TGTGCCAGCAGCCCCCGGACTAGCGGGAGCGGGAAGTTCTTC	CASSPRTSGSGKFF
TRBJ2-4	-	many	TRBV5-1	TGCGCCAGCAGCAGCGGACGGTCCCCCGACATTCAGTACTTC	CASSSGRSPDIQYF
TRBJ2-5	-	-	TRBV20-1	TGCAGTGCTAGCGTATCCGCGACAAGACGCCAAGAGACCCAGTACTTC	CSASVSATRRQETQYF
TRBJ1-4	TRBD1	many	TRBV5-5	TGTGCCAGCAGCCTATCCGGGACAGGAGGTGAAAAACTGTTTTTT	CASSLSGTGGEKLFF
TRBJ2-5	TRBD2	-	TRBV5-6	TGTGCCAGCAGCCCTTACGGTTTTGCGGGAGATCTGGAGACCCAGTACTTC	CASSPYGFAGDLETQYF
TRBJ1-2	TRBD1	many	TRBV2	TGTGCCAGCAAATACAGGGGAACCTATGGCTACACCTTC	CASKYRGTYGYTF
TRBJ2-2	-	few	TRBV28	TGTGCCAGCAGTCCCCTCGATAGCGGGAACACCGGGGAGCTGTTTTTT	CASSPLDSGNTGELFF
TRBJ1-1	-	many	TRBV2	TGTGCCAGCAGCGCCCTCTGGCAGAACACTGAAGCTTTCTTT	CASSALWQNTEAFF